These 6 T cell receptor beta chains were all obtained from the same sample, sequenced in a study of T cells in Graves' hyperthyroidism and ophthalmopathy. Researchers amplified the TCR beta CDR3 regions from RNA transcripts. In the first-round RT-PCR of the TCR CDR3, the HTBI primer set was used. One entry per CDR3 protein, called by TCRdb with MiXCR from the multiplex PCR reads. This sample has about 280,000 distinct CDR3 sequences, with approximately 26% found just once. Sequenced: blood. The receptors were sampled from a man aged 35 to 55 with Graves' hyperthyroidism that later progressed to Graves' ophthalmopathy.

In this sample, this clonotype turned up many times. J is TRBJ1-5 and V is TRBV6-2 or TRBV6-3; a weak D match, TRBD1 (5 bases). Trimming took off 6 bases at V and 6 bases at J, with 9 bases between the two ends. CDR1 is MNHEY, CDR2 SVGEGT, per germline. CDR3 length equals 12 residues. CDR3 in amino acids: CASRAGTQPQHF. DNA for the CDR3: TGTGCCAGCAGAGCGGGGACTCAGCCCCAGCATTTT.

This clonotype was counted many times. The chain uses TRBV12-3 or TRBV12-4 and TRBJ1-1; D might be TRBD1 (6 bases). The V gene lost 3 bases and the J gene lost 7 bases, with 15 bases spanning the gap. The CDR3 runs to 14 residues. In DNA form, the CDR3 reads TGTGCCAGCAGTTTTTATTGGGGGCCGGGTGAAGCTTTCTTT. This translates into CASSFYWGPGEAFF.

The chain links TRBV12-5 to TRBJ1-2; weak D call: TRBD1 (6 bases). Germline V gene sequence: CDR1 LGHNT, CDR2 FRNRAP. Trimming stripped 5 bases from V and 6 bases from J, with 16 bases between. The CDR3 covers 14 residues. CDR3 coding DNA: TGTGCTAGTGGTCGGAACAGGGAATACAATGGCTACACCTTC. Protein product: CASGRNREYNGYTF.

This clonotype was seen at least ten times. The chain carries TRBV29-1 and TRBJ2-5; no clear D gene. Trimming left V 7 bases short and J 5 bases short, with 11 bases between. CDR3 length: 11 amino acids. Germline-derived CDR1 and CDR2 are SQVTM and ANQGSEA. CDR3 amino acids: CSGRDGETQYF. The CDR3 DNA follows: TGCAGCGGCCGAGACGGGGAGACCCAGTACTTC.

The table lists this clonotype with many counts. The chain has TRBV7-9 and TRBJ2-6, with a possible D match to TRBD1 (6 bases). The length of the CDR3 is 15 residues. The V end was cut by 5 bases, the J end by 4 bases, with 12 bases between. Germline assignment: CDR1 SEHNR and CDR2 FQNEAQ (reference sequence). This chain's CDR3 is CASSHTGTGANVLTF. The CDR3 nucleotides are TGTGCCAGCAGCCATACAGGGACCGGGGCCAACGTCCTGACTTTC.

By sample share, this clonotype is medium-sized (0.01 to 0.1%). The V call is TRBV12-3 or TRBV12-4, the J call TRBJ1-1, with 9 nucleotides matching TRBD1. The CDR3 totals 15 residues. V lost 5 bases, J lost 0 bases, and 4 bases stayed unmatched. CDR3: CASSVDRGLNTEAFF. The CDR3, as DNA: TGTGCCAGCAGTGTGGACAGGGGATTGAACACTGAAGCTTTCTTT.